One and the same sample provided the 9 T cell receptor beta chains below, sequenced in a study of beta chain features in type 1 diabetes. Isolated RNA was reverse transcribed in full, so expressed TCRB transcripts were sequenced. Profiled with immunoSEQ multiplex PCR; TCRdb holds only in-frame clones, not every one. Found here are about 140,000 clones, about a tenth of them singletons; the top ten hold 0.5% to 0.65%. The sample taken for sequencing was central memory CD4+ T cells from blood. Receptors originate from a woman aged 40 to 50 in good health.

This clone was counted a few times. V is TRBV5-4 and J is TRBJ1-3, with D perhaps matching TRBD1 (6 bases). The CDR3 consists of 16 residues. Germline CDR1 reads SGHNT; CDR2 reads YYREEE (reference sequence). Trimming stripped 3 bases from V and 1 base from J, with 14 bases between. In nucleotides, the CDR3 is TGTGCCAGCAGCTCGTACAGGGAGGGATCTGGAAACACCATATATTTT. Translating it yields CASSSYREGSGNTIYF. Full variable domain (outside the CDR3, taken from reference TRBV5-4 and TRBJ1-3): ETGVTQSPTHLIKTRGQQVTLRCSSQSGHNTVSWYQQALGQGPQFIFQYYREEENGRGNFPPRFSGLQFPNYSSELNVNALELDDSALYLCASSSYREGSGNTIYFGEGSWLTVV.

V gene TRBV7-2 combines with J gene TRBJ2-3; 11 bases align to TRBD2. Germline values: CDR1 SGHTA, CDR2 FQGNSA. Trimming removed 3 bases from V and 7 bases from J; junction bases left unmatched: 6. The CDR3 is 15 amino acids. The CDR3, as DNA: TGTGCCAGCAGCTTTATAGCGGGGGGGCGATATACGCAGTATTTT. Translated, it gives CASSFIAGGRYTQYF.

The CDR3 loop reads CASIPSAGGETQYF. CDR3 bases: TGTGCCAGTATCCCCTCGGCGGGGGGCGAGACCCAGTACTTC. The chain is built from TRBV19 and TRBJ2-5; 8 bases are shared with TRBD2. The CDR3 sequence is 14 residues long. Germline V gene lookup returns CDR1 LNHDA and CDR2 SQIVND (reference sequence). J lost 5 bases, V lost 7 bases, and 9 bases had no gene match.

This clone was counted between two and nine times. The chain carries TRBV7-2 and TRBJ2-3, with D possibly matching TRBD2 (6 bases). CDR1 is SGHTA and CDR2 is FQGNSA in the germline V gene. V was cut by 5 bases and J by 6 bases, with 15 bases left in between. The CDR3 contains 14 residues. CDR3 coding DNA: TGTGCCAGCAGCCCCTCGGTGGCGGGGGATACGCAGTATTTT. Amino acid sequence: CASSPSVAGDTQYF.

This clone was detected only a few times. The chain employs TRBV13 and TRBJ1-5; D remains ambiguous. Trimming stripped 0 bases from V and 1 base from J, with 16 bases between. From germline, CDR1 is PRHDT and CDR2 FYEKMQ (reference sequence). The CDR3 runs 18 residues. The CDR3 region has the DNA TGTGCCAGCAGCTTAGGCAGCATGAAGGGAGCGAGCAATCAGCCCCAGCATTTT. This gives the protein CASSLGSMKGASNQPQHF.

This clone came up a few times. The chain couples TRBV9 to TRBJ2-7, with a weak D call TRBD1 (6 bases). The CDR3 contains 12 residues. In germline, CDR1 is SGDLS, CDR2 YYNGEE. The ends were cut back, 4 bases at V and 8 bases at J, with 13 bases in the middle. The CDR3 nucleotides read TGTGCCAGCAGCCGAGTCCAGGGGAAGCAGTACTTC. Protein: CASSRVQGKQYF.

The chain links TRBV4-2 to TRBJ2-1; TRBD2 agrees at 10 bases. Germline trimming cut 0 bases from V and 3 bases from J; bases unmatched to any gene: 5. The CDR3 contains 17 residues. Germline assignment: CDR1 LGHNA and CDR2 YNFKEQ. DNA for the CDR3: TGTGCCAGCAGCCAAGAAGGGACTAGCGTGGTCTACAATGAGCAGTTCTTC. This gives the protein CASSQEGTSVVYNEQFF.

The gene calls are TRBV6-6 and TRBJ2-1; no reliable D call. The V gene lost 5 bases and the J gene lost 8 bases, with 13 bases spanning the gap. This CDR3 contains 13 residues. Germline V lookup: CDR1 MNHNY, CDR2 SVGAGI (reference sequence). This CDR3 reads CASSQTGRDEQFF. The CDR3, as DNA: TGTGCCAGCAGTCAGACGGGTAGAGATGAGCAGTTCTTC.

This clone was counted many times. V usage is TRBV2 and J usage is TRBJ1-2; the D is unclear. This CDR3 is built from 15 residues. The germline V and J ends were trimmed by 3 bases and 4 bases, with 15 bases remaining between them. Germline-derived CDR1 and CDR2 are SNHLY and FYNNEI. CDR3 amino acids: CASSEEAKRSYGYTF. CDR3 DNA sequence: TGTGCCAGCAGTGAGGAGGCCAAGCGATCCTATGGCTACACCTTC.